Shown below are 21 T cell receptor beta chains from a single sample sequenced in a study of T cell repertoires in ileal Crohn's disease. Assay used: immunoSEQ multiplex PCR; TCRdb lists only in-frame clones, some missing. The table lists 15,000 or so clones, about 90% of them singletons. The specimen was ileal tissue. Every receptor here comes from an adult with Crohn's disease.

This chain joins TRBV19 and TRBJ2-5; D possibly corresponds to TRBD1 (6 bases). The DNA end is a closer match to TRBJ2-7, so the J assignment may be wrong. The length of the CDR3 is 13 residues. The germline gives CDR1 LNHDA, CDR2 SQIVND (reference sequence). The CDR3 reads CASSSQGAYEQYF. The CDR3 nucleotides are TGTGCCAGTAGTTCACAGGGAGCCTACGAGCAGTACTTC.

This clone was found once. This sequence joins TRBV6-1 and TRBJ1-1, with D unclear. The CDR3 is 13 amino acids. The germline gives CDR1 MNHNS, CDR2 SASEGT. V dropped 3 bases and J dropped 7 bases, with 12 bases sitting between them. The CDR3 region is CASSEREYVEAFF. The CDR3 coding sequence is TGTGCCAGCAGTGAGAGGGAATATGTTGAAGCTTTCTTT.

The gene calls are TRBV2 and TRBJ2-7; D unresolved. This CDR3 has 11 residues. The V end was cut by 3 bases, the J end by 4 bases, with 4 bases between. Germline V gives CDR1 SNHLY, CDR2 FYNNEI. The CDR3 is CASSDNYEQYF. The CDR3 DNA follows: TGTGCCAGCAGTGACAATTACGAGCAGTACTTC. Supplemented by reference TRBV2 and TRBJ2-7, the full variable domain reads EPEVTQTPSHQVTQMGQEVILRCVPISNHLYFYWYRQILGQKVEFLVSFYNNEISEKSEIFDDQFSVERPDGSNFTLKIRSTKLEDSAMYFCASSDNYEQYFGPGTRLTVT.

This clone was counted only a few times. In DNA, the CDR3 is TGTGCCAGCAGGCGACAGGTCCTCTCTGGAAACACCATATATTTT. Translating it yields CASRRQVLSGNTIYF. V is TRBV6-4 and J is TRBJ1-3; tentative D call: TRBD1 (6 bases). Germline V gene lookup returns CDR1 MRHNA and CDR2 SNTAGT. This CDR3 comprises 15 residues. Trimming removed 6 bases from V and 0 bases from J, with 12 bases in between.

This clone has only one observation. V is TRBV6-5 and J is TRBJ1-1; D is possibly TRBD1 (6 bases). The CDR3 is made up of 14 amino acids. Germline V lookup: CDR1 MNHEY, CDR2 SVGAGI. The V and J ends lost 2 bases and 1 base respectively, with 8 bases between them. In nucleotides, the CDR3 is TGTGCCAGCAGTTACGAACAGGGGAACACTGAAGCTTTCTTT. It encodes CASSYEQGNTEAFF.

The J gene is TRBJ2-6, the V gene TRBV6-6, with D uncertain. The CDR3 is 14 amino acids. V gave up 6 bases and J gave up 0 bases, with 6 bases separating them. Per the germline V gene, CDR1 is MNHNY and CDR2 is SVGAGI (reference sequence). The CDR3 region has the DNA TGTGCCAGCAGCCCAGACTCTGGGGCCAACGTCCTGACTTTC. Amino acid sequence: CASSPDSGANVLTF.

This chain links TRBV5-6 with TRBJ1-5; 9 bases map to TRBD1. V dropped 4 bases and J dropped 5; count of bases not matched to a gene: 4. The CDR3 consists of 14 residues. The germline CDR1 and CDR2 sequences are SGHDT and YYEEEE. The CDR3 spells CASSLRTGDQPQHF. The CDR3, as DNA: TGTGCCAGCAGCCTCCGGACAGGGGATCAGCCCCAGCATTTT.

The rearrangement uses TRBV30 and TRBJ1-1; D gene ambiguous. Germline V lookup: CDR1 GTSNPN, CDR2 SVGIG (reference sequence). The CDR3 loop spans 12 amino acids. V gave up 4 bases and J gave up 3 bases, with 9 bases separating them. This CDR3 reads CAWKRQDTEAFF. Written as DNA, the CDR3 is TGTGCCTGGAAGCGGCAGGACACTGAAGCTTTCTTT.

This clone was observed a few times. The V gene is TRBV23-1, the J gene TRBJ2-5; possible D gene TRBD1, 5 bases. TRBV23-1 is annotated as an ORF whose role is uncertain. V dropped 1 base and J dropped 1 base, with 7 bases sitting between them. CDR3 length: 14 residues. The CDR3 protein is CASSQWQGQETQYF. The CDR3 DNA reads TGCGCCAGCAGTCAATGGCAGGGCCAAGAGACCCAGTACTTC.

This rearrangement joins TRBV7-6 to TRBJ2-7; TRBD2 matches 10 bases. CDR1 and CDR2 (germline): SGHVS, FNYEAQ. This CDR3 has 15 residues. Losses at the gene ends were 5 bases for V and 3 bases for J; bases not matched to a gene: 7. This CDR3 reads CASSRAGGPFYEQYF. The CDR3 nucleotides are TGTGCCAGCAGCCGAGCGGGAGGGCCTTTCTACGAGCAGTACTTC.

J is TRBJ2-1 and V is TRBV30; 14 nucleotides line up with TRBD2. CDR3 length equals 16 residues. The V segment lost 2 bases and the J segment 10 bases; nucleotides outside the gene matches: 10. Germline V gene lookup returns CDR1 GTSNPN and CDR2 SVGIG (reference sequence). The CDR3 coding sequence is TGTGCCTGGAGTCCCGGACTAGCGGGGGGCCCTAGGGAGCAGTTCTTC. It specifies CAWSPGLAGGPREQFF.

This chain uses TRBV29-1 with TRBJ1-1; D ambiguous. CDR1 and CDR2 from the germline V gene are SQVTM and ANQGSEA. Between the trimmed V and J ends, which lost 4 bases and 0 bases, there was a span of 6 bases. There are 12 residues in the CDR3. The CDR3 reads CSVVPLNTEAFF. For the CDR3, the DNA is TGCAGCGTTGTTCCATTGAACACTGAAGCTTTCTTT. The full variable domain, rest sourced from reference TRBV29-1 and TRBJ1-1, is SAVISQKPSRDICQRGTSLTIQCQVDSQVTMMFWYRQQPGQSLTLIATANQGSEATYESGFVIDKFPISRPNLTFSTLTVSNMSPEDSSIYLCSVVPLNTEAFFGQGTRLTVV.

CDR3 in DNA: TGCGCCAGCAGCCATACAGGGGTACGGTACGAGCAGTACTTC. Protein sequence: CASSHTGVRYEQYF. This sequence joins TRBV5-1 and TRBJ2-7; TRBD1 agrees at 7 bases. CDR1 and CDR2 from the germline V gene are SGHRS and YFSETQ. J gave up 4 bases and V 4 bases, and 8 bases lay outside the gene matches. CDR3 length: 14 amino acids.

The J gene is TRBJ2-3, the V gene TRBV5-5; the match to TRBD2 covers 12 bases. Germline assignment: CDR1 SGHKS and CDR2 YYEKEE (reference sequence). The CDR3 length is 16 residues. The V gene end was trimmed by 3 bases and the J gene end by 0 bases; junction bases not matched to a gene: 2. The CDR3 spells CASSSGLAGSTDTQYF. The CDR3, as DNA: TGTGCCAGCAGCTCAGGACTAGCGGGGAGCACAGATACGCAGTATTTT. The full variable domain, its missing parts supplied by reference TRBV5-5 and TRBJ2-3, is DAGVTQSPTHLIKTRGQQVTLRCSPISGHKSVSWYQQVLGQGPQFIFQYYEKEERGRGNFPDRFSARQFPNYSSELNVNALLLGDSALYLCASSSGLAGSTDTQYFGPGTRLTVL.

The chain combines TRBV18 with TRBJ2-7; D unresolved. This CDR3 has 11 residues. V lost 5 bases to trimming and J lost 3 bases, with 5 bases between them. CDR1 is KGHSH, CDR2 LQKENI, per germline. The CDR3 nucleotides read TGTGCCAGCTCAACGAGCTACGAGCAGTACTTC. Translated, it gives CASSTSYEQYF.

This chain's CDR3 is CASSDSGGASTDTQYF. In DNA form, the CDR3 reads TGTGCCAGCAGTGACTCCGGCGGGGCTAGCACAGATACGCAGTATTTT. The J gene is TRBJ2-3, the V gene TRBV6-4; a weak D match, TRBD2 (6 bases). V lost 0 bases to trimming and J lost 0 bases, with 10 bases between them. Germline CDR1 MRHNA, CDR2 SNTAGT. This CDR3 contains 16 residues.

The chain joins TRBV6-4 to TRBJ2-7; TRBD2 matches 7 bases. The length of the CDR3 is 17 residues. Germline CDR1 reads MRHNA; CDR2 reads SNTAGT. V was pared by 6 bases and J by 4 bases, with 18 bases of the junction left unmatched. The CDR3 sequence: CASRYPLGGAGIYEQYF. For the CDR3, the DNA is TGTGCCAGCAGATACCCCCTCGGGGGAGCGGGAATTTACGAGCAGTACTTC.

DNA of the CDR3: TGTGCCAGCTCGGGACTGATTAACAATGAGCAGTTCTTC. This sequence encodes CASSGLINNEQFF. The V call is TRBV9, the J call TRBJ2-1; perhaps TRBD2 as D (6 bases). The V gene lost 7 bases and the J gene lost 5 bases, with 13 bases spanning the gap. This CDR3 has 13 residues. The germline V gene has CDR1 SGDLS and CDR2 YYNGEE.

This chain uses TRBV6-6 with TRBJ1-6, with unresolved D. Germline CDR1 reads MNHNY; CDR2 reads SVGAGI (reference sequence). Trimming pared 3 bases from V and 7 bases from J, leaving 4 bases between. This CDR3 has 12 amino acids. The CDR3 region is CASSYINSPLHF. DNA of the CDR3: TGTGCCAGCAGTTATATCAATTCACCCCTCCACTTT.

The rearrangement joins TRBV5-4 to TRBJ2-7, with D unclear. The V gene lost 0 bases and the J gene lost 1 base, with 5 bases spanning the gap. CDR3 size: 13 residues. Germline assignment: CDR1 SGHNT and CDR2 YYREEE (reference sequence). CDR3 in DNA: TGTGCCAGCAGCTTGGACGGTTCCTACGAGCAGTACTTC. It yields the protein CASSLDGSYEQYF.

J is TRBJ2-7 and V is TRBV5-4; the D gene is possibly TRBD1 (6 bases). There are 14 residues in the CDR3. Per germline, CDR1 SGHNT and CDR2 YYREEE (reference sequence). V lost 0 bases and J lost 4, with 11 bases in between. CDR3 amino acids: CASSLVGQRYEQYF. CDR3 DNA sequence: TGTGCCAGCAGCTTGGTTGGACAGCGATACGAGCAGTACTTC.